Listed below are T cell receptor beta chains from one sample, sequenced in a study of regulatory T cells in long-lasting Graves disease. TCRdb reprocessed the multiplex PCR reads via MiXCR and lists one record per CDR3 protein. The sample contains 300,000 to 500,000 distinct CDR3 sequences, about a fifth of which appear only once. The specimen comprised peripheral blood mononuclear cells (PBMCs), sampled when the disease was refractory, from a patient treated with antithyroid drugs. The receptors originated from a female donor with Graves disease. The CDR3 runs from the conserved cysteine through the conserved F or W. The D gene is left open where the match is weak.

V,D,J,CDR3
TRBV5-1,-,TRBJ1-4,CASSWGLNEKLFF
TRBV30,-,TRBJ1-1,CAWSPRGGMNTEAFF
TRBV7-9,-,TRBJ2-7,CASSPGKGIYEQYF
TRBV7-8,-,TRBJ2-4,CASSLRPLGGALAKNIQYF
TRBV12-3/TRBV12-4,-,TRBJ1-1,CASSFPDTEAFF
TRBV30,-,TRBJ2-7,CAWSVGAAAYEQYF
TRBV18,-,TRBJ1-1,CASSPPLSSAEAFF
TRBV12-3/TRBV12-4,TRBD1,TRBJ2-7,CASSESDRGPYEQYF
TRBV5-1,-,TRBJ1-2,CASSPSTHYGYTF
TRBV12-3/TRBV12-4,-,TRBJ2-2,CASSFTRDTGELFF
TRBV20-1,TRBD1,TRBJ2-7,CSANTGTGYVQYF
TRBV12-3/TRBV12-4,-,TRBJ1-5,CASSLDGGIPSNQPQHF
TRBV27,TRBD2,TRBJ2-3,CASSPLERGYTDTQYF
TRBV29-1,-,TRBJ1-1,CSVVFGNTEAFF
TRBV30,TRBD2,TRBJ2-2,CAWSPVVAGTGELFF
TRBV7-9,-,TRBJ1-1,CASSNGVYTEAFF
TRBV20-1,-,TRBJ2-7,CSAWGVDWDYEQYF
TRBV5-1,-,TRBJ1-1,CASSQRDGGNTEAFF
TRBV7-6,TRBD1,TRBJ2-7,CASSSTGTAYEQYF
TRBV5-1,TRBD1,TRBJ2-2,CASSCDPGQENTGELFF
TRBV7-2,-,TRBJ2-7,CASSMIREPYEQYF
TRBV7-9,TRBD1,TRBJ2-7,CASTPNSGTGFHEQYF
TRBV28,-,TRBJ2-1,CASSFQRSPYNEQFF
TRBV27,TRBD1,TRBJ1-1,CASSLWDRATTFF
TRBV20-1,TRBD2,TRBJ2-3,CSDIIAGVTDTQYF
TRBV30,-,TRBJ1-2,CAWSVLLDFYYGYTF
TRBV11-2,-,TRBJ2-1,CASSFIKQVLSNNEQFF
TRBV6-1,-,TRBJ2-7,CATRTVAYEQYF
TRBV28,TRBD1,TRBJ1-2,CASRVMGQSNYGYTF
TRBV30,-,TRBJ1-1,CAWRANTEAFF
TRBV19,-,TRBJ1-5,CASSVWDQPQHF